The 32 T cell receptor beta chains listed next were all sequenced from one sample in a study of tissue T cells after allogeneic stem cell transplantation. TCRdb keeps only in-frame clones here, not all; method: immunoSEQ multiplex PCR. The sample carries 1,100 to 1,500 clones, 85% recorded once. The material sequenced was esophageal tissue, taken at autopsy. The origin of the receptors is a male patient aged 40 to 70 with steroid-refractory graft-versus-host disease after an allogeneic stem cell transplant. Some T cells may be provided by the graft donor.

This clone has just one count. The chain has TRBV10-3 and TRBJ1-1, with D maybe TRBD1 (5 bases). Looked up from germline, CDR1 is ENHRY and CDR2 is SYGVKD. The CDR3 spans 14 residues. The ends were cut back, 5 bases at V and 7 bases at J, with 17 bases in the middle. The CDR3 DNA sequence: TGTGCCATCAGTTCTCCCTCTGGTACAGGTGAAGCTTTCTTT. Translated: CAISSPSGTGEAFF.

V is TRBV5-1 and J is TRBJ1-3, with a possible D match to TRBD1 (6 bases). The CDR3 length is 14 residues. Trimming removed 4 bases at V and 4 bases at J, with 12 bases between. Per the germline V gene, CDR1 is SGHRS and CDR2 is YFSETQ. The CDR3 DNA reads as TGCGCCAGCAGCGACGCAGGGGCAGGAAACACCATATATTTT. The encoded protein is CASSDAGAGNTIYF.

The V and J genes are TRBV5-1 and TRBJ2-1; 10 nucleotides agree with TRBD2. The V gene's germline CDR1 is SGHRS and CDR2 YFSETQ. J lost 7 bases, V lost 0 bases, and 4 bases had no gene match. The CDR3 extends over 15 amino acids. CDR3 in DNA: TGCGCCAGCAGCTTGGGGAGTAGCGGGGGGAATGAGCAGTTCTTC. Residues: CASSLGSSGGNEQFF.

The chain is built from TRBV11-2 and TRBJ2-2, with no clear D. The CDR3 is made up of 15 amino acids. Germline CDR1 SGHAT, CDR2 FQNNGV. Trimming took off 5 bases at V and 1 base at J, with 11 bases between the two ends. The CDR3 here is CASSPPRGNTGELFF. CDR3 DNA sequence: TGTGCCAGCAGCCCCCCCCGTGGGAACACCGGGGAGCTGTTTTTT.

The chain is built from TRBV7-2 and TRBJ1-1; D gene uncertain. V shed 2 bases and J shed 1 base, with 11 bases lying between them. Germline values: CDR1 SGHTA, CDR2 FQGNSA. CDR3 length: 15 amino acids. The CDR3 DNA sequence: TGTGCCAGCAGCTTATTTGGGTCTACGAACACTGAAGCTTTCTTT. Translation gives CASSLFGSTNTEAFF.

The rearrangement links TRBV4-2 to TRBJ1-4; tentative D call: TRBD1 (5 bases). Looked up from germline, CDR1 is LGHNA and CDR2 is YNFKEQ. V dropped 4 bases and J dropped 11 bases, with 17 bases sitting between them. The CDR3 is 14 residues long. The CDR3 DNA is TGTGCCAGCAGCCTCCGGGACGACCCGTGGAAACTGTTTTTT. Translating it yields CASSLRDDPWKLFF.

For the CDR3, the DNA is TGCGCCAGCAGCCGACCCCTGGACAGGGATGTAATCGGCGAGCAGTACTTC. Its protein product is CASSRPLDRDVIGEQYF. J is TRBJ2-7 and V is TRBV4-1, with 8 positions matching TRBD1. Germline trimming cut 4 bases from V and 6 bases from J; bases unmatched to any gene: 17. CDR3 length: 17 residues. CDR1 and CDR2 (germline): MGHRA, YSYEKL.

The rearrangement joins TRBV4-3 to TRBJ2-7; D is unresolved. Trimming removed 0 bases from V and 4 bases from J, with 13 bases in between. The CDR3 spans 15 residues. Germline V gene data show CDR1 as LGHNA and CDR2 as YSLEER. The CDR3 coding sequence is TGCGCCAGCAGCCAAGATATTATCATGGTTTACGAGCAGTACTTC. Protein sequence: CASSQDIIMVYEQYF.

The chain carries TRBV6-5 and TRBJ2-7, with 11 bases fitting TRBD2. This CDR3 has 14 amino acids. CDR1 is MNHEY, CDR2 SVGAGI, per germline. Trimming cost V 2 bases and J 3 bases; bases outside gene matches: 0. This CDR3 reads CASSYGTSGYEQYF. The CDR3 nucleotides are TGTGCCAGCAGTTACGGGACTAGCGGCTACGAGCAGTACTTC.

The V and J genes are TRBV6-6 and TRBJ1-1; TRBD1 matches at 7 bases. Germline CDR1 reads MNHNY; CDR2 reads SVGAGI (reference sequence). The CDR3 covers 16 residues. V was clipped by 5 bases and J by 4 bases; unmatched bases: 13. This CDR3 is CASSRGEAGGGTEAFF. Written as DNA, the CDR3 is TGTGCCAGCAGTCGCGGGGAGGCAGGGGGAGGCACTGAAGCTTTCTTT.

V gene TRBV4-3 combines with J gene TRBJ2-7; TRBD2 aligns across 12 bases. The germline V gene has CDR1 LGHNA and CDR2 YSLEER. The CDR3 contains 15 residues. The V gene end was trimmed by 3 bases and the J gene end by 6 bases; junction bases not matched to a gene: 6. The CDR3: CASSQSSGGESEQYF. For the CDR3, the DNA is TGCGCCAGCAGCCAGTCTAGCGGGGGGGAATCCGAGCAGTACTTC.

This sequence joins TRBV18 and TRBJ1-1; 8 bases match TRBD1. J gave up 0 bases and V 5 bases, and 8 bases lay outside the gene matches. The length of the CDR3 is 16 residues. Germline V gene lookup returns CDR1 KGHSH and CDR2 LQKENI. DNA of the CDR3: TGTGCCAGCTCAACGCAGGGGGCGCTAATGAACACTGAAGCTTTCTTT. It yields the protein CASSTQGALMNTEAFF.

This clone was observed a few times. The chain combines TRBV5-1 with TRBJ1-2, with unresolved D. Trimming took 5 bases from V and 9 from J, leaving 8 bases between them. This CDR3 has 10 amino acids. Per germline, CDR1 SGHRS and CDR2 YFSETQ. The CDR3 sequence: CASRGRSYTF. Here the CDR3 DNA reads TGCGCCAGCAGGGGCCGGAGCTACACCTTC.

The chain carries TRBV18 and TRBJ1-5; TRBD1 agrees at 8 bases. The CDR3 contains 14 residues. The ends lost 3 bases at V and 7 bases at J; junction bases unmatched: 5. The germline V gene encodes CDR1 KGHSH and CDR2 LQKENI. In DNA, the CDR3 is TGTGCCAGCTCACCCTACAGGGGGGAGCAGCCCCAGCATTTT. Amino acids: CASSPYRGEQPQHF.

The V and J genes are TRBV5-1 and TRBJ1-5; 7 nucleotides match TRBD1. The V and J ends lost 4 bases and 3 bases, in that order; junction bases with no gene match: 7. The CDR3 length is 15 residues. The germline V gene has CDR1 SGHRS and CDR2 YFSETQ. Written as DNA, the CDR3 is TGCGCCAGCAGCACAACAGGGGATTTCAATCAGCCCCAGCATTTT. Its protein is CASSTTGDFNQPQHF. Using reference TRBV5-1 and TRBJ1-5 for the parts outside the CDR3, the full variable domain is KAGVTQTPRYLIKTRGQQVTLSCSPISGHRSVSWYQQTPGQGLQFLFEYFSETQRNKGNFPGRFSGRQFSNSRSEMNVSTLELGDSALYLCASSTTGDFNQPQHFGDGTRLSIL.

The V and J genes are TRBV5-1 and TRBJ2-7, with D possibly matching TRBD2 (6 bases). The V end lost 5 bases, the J end lost 6 bases, and 21 bases lay between the germline ends. CDR3 length: 15 amino acids. CDR1 and CDR2 (germline): SGHRS, YFSETQ. The CDR3 loop reads CASRSQLGSGVEQYF. The CDR3 region has the DNA TGCGCCAGCAGGAGCCAACTAGGTTCGGGGGTCGAGCAGTACTTC.

The rearrangement links TRBV7-9 to TRBJ1-2; D is unresolved. The CDR3 has 14 amino acids. V lost 5 bases to trimming and J lost 6 bases, with 16 bases between them. From germline, CDR1 is SEHNR and CDR2 FQNEAQ (reference sequence). CDR3 in amino acids: CASSTIPRYNGYTF. The CDR3 coding sequence is TGTGCCAGCAGCACGATTCCCCGCTACAATGGCTACACCTTC. The whole variable domain, filled in from reference TRBV7-9 and TRBJ1-2, reads DTGVSQNPRHKITKRGQNVTFRCDPISEHNRLYWYRQTLGQGPEFLTYFQNEAQLEKSRLLSDRFSAERPKGSFSTLEIQRTEQGDSAMYLCASSTIPRYNGYTFGSGTRLTVV.

This chain connects TRBV30 to TRBJ2-6; TRBD1 agrees at 8 bases. The V segment lost 0 bases and the J segment 2 bases; nucleotides outside the gene matches: 6. Looked up from germline, CDR1 is GTSNPN and CDR2 is SVGIG (reference sequence). The CDR3 sequence is 17 residues long. DNA of the CDR3: TGTGCCTGGAGTGTGACAGGGGAGGCGGCTGGGGCCAACGTCCTGACTTTC. Its translation: CAWSVTGEAAGANVLTF.

V gene TRBV11-1 combines with J gene TRBJ2-7; D assignment may be TRBD1 or TRBD2 (5 bases each). V gave up 5 bases and J gave up 0 bases, with 17 bases separating them. Germline CDR1 reads SGHAT; CDR2 reads FQDESV (reference sequence). The length of the CDR3 is 16 residues. CDR3 DNA sequence: TGTGCCAGCAGCGCTCACCGGGACGCAAACTCCTACGAGCAGTACTTC. This gives the protein CASSAHRDANSYEQYF.

The rearrangement links TRBV5-6 to TRBJ1-6; D gene ambiguous. Germline V gene sequence: CDR1 SGHDT, CDR2 YYEEEE. The V end lost 6 bases, the J end lost 10 bases, and 20 bases lay between the germline ends. This CDR3 spans 15 amino acids. CDR3 residues: CASTQGGGVWSPLHF. The DNA of the CDR3 is TGTGCCAGCACCCAAGGAGGAGGAGTTTGGTCACCCCTCCACTTT.

This CDR3 reads CASSSRGADTIYF. The DNA of the CDR3 is TGTGCCAGCAGTTCCCGGGGGGCGGACACCATATATTTT. The rearrangement links TRBV12-3 or TRBV12-4 to TRBJ1-3; possibly TRBD1 for D (6 bases). The CDR3 runs 13 residues. V lost 4 bases and J 8 bases, leaving 12 bases between the germline ends.

The chain is built from TRBV5-4 and TRBJ1-4, with a tentative D call TRBD1 (6 bases). The V end was cut by 3 bases, the J end by 6 bases, with 15 bases between. Germline assignment: CDR1 SGHNT and CDR2 YYREEE (reference sequence). This CDR3 is 15 amino acids long. In DNA form, the CDR3 reads TGTGCCAGCAGCTGGGGCTGGGGGGCGGATGAAAAACTGTTTTTT. This encodes CASSWGWGADEKLFF.

The chain joins TRBV10-3 to TRBJ1-2; 8 bases are shared with TRBD1. The CDR3 consists of 19 residues. The germline CDR1 and CDR2 sequences are ENHRY and SYGVKD. Trimming cost V 6 bases and J 0 bases; bases outside gene matches: 18. This CDR3 reads CAIRPLGQDLTTANYGYTF. For the CDR3, the DNA is TGTGCCATCAGGCCTTTGGGACAGGACCTAACTACGGCTAACTATGGCTACACCTTC.

This clone was detected once. V is TRBV7-6 and J is TRBJ1-5; tentatively, D is TRBD1 (5 bases). This CDR3 spans 15 amino acids. The V and J ends lost 6 bases and 3 bases respectively, with 15 bases between them. CDR1 is SGHVS, CDR2 FNYEAQ, per germline. This chain's CDR3 is CASSTLGGYNQPQHF. DNA of the CDR3: TGTGCCAGCAGTACCCTCGGGGGGTACAATCAGCCCCAGCATTTT.

The V and J genes are TRBV7-2 and TRBJ2-7, with D tentatively TRBD2 (6 bases). Germline assignment: CDR1 SGHTA and CDR2 FQGNSA. The V end was cut by 4 bases, the J end by 1 base, with 17 bases between. The CDR3 sequence is 16 residues long. The CDR3 bases are TGTGCCAGCAGCTACCCGGGGACTCTCCGGTCCTACGAGCAGTACTTC. Translating gives CASSYPGTLRSYEQYF.

The CDR3 here is CASSEGGQGRAKLFF. The CDR3 DNA sequence: TGCGCCAGCAGTGAGGGTGGACAGGGACGAGCAAAACTGTTTTTT. V usage is TRBV10-2 and J usage is TRBJ1-4; the match to TRBD1 covers 8 bases. The CDR3 loop spans 15 amino acids. The ends lost 2 bases at V and 10 bases at J; junction bases unmatched: 9. The V gene's germline CDR1 is WSHSY and CDR2 SAAADI.

A few counts support this clone. The chain links TRBV27 to TRBJ2-1; D is uncertain. The CDR3 is 13 residues long. V lost 2 bases and J 6 bases, leaving 8 bases between the germline ends. CDR1 is MNHEY, CDR2 SMNVEV, per germline (reference sequence). CDR3 residues: CASSLPPANEQFF. The CDR3 region has the DNA TGTGCCAGCAGTTTACCCCCGGCCAATGAGCAGTTCTTC.

The chain employs TRBV4-2 and TRBJ1-4; possible D gene TRBD1, 6 bases. V lost 0 bases and J lost 0, with 14 bases in between. The germline CDR1 and CDR2 sequences are LGHNA and YNFKEQ. There are 18 residues in the CDR3. Here the CDR3 DNA reads TGTGCCAGCAGCCAAGACGGAGGGGGGGTTGCAACTAATGAAAAACTGTTTTTT. It translates to CASSQDGGGVATNEKLFF.

This clone is large by share. CDR3: CASSPPGQGAQSYEQFF. CDR3 in DNA: TGTGCCAGCTCACCTCCGGGACAGGGGGCGCAGAGCTATGAGCAGTTCTTC. The chain has TRBV18 and TRBJ2-1, with 12 nucleotides matching TRBD1. After removal of 3 bases from V and 8 bases from J, the junction contained 11 bases not matched to a gene. CDR1 KGHSH and CDR2 LQKENI come from the germline V gene. The CDR3 spans 17 residues.

This chain links TRBV4-3 with TRBJ2-3; 12 bases are a match to TRBD2. The CDR3 sequence is 16 residues long. Trimming removed 2 bases from V and 1 base from J; junction bases left unmatched: 1. Germline V CDR1 and CDR2: LGHNA, YSLEER. DNA for the CDR3: TGCGCCAGCAGCCAACGACTAGCGGGGGGCACAGATACGCAGTATTTT. Its protein is CASSQRLAGGTDTQYF.

V is TRBV27 and J is TRBJ2-3; 8 nucleotides match TRBD2. After removal of 3 bases from V and 3 bases from J, the junction contained 2 bases not matched to a gene. Germline CDR1 reads MNHEY; CDR2 reads SMNVEV (reference sequence). The CDR3 spans 14 residues. CDR3 sequence (DNA): TGTGCCAGCAGTTTGCCGGGGGGGACAGATACGCAGTATTTT. It yields the protein CASSLPGGTDTQYF.

The chain couples TRBV6-2 or TRBV6-3 to TRBJ2-7, with unresolved D. The V end lost 7 bases, the J end lost 3 bases, and 10 bases lay between the germline ends. This CDR3 is built from 12 residues. CDR1 is MNHEY, CDR2 SVGEGT, per germline. The CDR3 region is CASTPGYYEQYF. DNA of the CDR3: TGTGCCAGCACCCCCGGTTACTACGAGCAGTACTTC.